This is a list of T cell receptor beta chains from one sample in a study of blood T cells in healthy people across ages. Using its own MiXCR run on the 5' RACE reads, TCRdb lists one record per CDR3 protein. The sample has approximately 1.5 million distinct CDR3 sequences, about 35% seen once. Sequencing used blood. The source of these receptors is a woman aged 25 to 39 in good health. The CDR3 runs from the conserved cysteine through the conserved F or W. A D gene is named only where the DNA matches it firmly.

J | D | V | CDR3
TRBJ2-3 | . | TRBV7-9 | CASSATKGTDTQYF
TRBJ1-5 | TRBD1 | TRBV20-1 | CSARIDRVSNQPQHF
TRBJ2-3 | TRBD1 | TRBV12-3/TRBV12-4 | CASSWDRLDRTDTQYF
TRBJ1-2 | . | TRBV4-1 | CASSPSPRADSNYGYTF
TRBJ1-4 | . | TRBV4-1 | CASSQDRGLNEKLFF
TRBJ2-3 | . | TRBV28 | CASSLIGDTDTQYF
TRBJ2-5 | TRBD2 | TRBV7-2 | CASSLGGLGEAQYF
TRBJ2-1 | . | TRBV7-9 | CASSLNLYEQFF
TRBJ2-5 | . | TRBV7-8 | CASSPSNRETQYF
TRBJ2-4 | . | TRBV3-1 | CASSPRSNPYEQYF
TRBJ2-3 | . | TRBV3-1 | CASSQGARRSTDTQYF
TRBJ2-5 | . | TRBV3-1 | CASSQDQGTQETRYF
TRBJ2-7 | . | TRBV20-1 | CSARDGADRLYEQYF
TRBJ2-5 | . | TRBV11-2 | CASSLGVGNKETQYF
TRBJ2-3 | . | TRBV13 | CVSSFRTRAVNTQYF
TRBJ2-7 | TRBD2 | TRBV27 | CASRGEGLAGHYEQYF
TRBJ1-2 | . | TRBV27 | CVSSQEGQGGSYGYTF
TRBJ2-3 | TRBD1 | TRBV5-1 | CASSSTPTGYGTDTQYF
TRBJ2-7 | . | TRBV6-5 | CASRQAGSFGSYEQYF
TRBJ2-3 | . | TRBV20-1 | CGAERVGDTQYF
TRBJ2-5 | . | TRBV6-5 | CAASQSSGETQYF
TRBJ2-3 | . | TRBV7-9 | CASSPSRTFFTDTQYF
TRBJ1-2 | . | TRBV5-1 | CANSFPGTELIYGYTF
TRBJ2-1 | TRBD2 | TRBV20-1 | CSARVWTSGSSYNEQFF
TRBJ2-2 | . | TRBV5-1 | CASSPDRPDTGELFF
TRBJ2-1 | . | TRBV7-9 | CASSLSYTRGNEQFF
TRBJ2-5 | . | TRBV20-1 | CSAKDRLYQETQYF
. | TRBD2 | TRBV7-9 | CASSLGTSGSGEQYF
TRBJ2-1 | TRBD1 | TRBV30 | CAWTRDRGPSSYNEQFF
TRBJ1-1 | . | TRBV10-3 | CASLKNWEESGAFF
TRBJ2-1 | . | TRBV29-1 | CSVKTGRIYNEQFF
TRBJ2-5 | TRBD2 | TRBV20-1 | CSVFILAGTETQYF
TRBJ1-1 | . | TRBV7-9 | CASSLAATEAFF
TRBJ2-4 | TRBD2 | TRBV10-2 | CASNLFSGQPKNIQYF
TRBJ2-5 | . | TRBV5-1 | CASSPTGSANQETQYF
TRBJ1-5 | . | TRBV15 | CATSSPLPGTEGYSNQPQHF
TRBJ2-7 | . | TRBV29-1 | CSVEAGYYEQYF
TRBJ1-1 | . | TRBV7-3 | CASSRGGAGDTEAFF
TRBJ2-3 | . | TRBV11-2 | CASSQTGDLDTQYF
TRBJ1-1 | . | TRBV25-1 | CASTGSAMNTEAFF
TRBJ2-5 | TRBD1 | TRBV20-1 | CSARDLYGTGLETQYF
TRBJ2-3 | . | TRBV9 | CASSPSSPDTQYF
TRBJ2-1 | TRBD1 | TRBV19 | CASSPRGTGGFEEQFF
TRBJ1-1 | . | TRBV27 | CASRGSSTEAFF
TRBJ2-1 | TRBD2 | TRBV4-1 | CASSRLAGVARNEQFF
TRBJ1-1 | . | TRBV20-1 | CSAIFQNTEAFF
TRBJ2-3 | TRBD2 | TRBV7-9 | CASSFGAKLAGVTDTQYF
TRBJ2-1 | TRBD2 | TRBV12-3/TRBV12-4 | CASRSGTWVLAGYDEQFF
TRBJ1-2 | . | TRBV20-1 | CSASLDRNYGYTF
TRBJ1-2 | . | TRBV4-2 | CASSQDKSLLVNYGYTF
TRBJ2-5 | . | TRBV5-1 | CASSLVVKETQYF
TRBJ2-5 | TRBD2 | TRBV27 | CASSPILAGGGEQYF
TRBJ2-1 | . | TRBV6-5 | CATAINEQCF
TRBJ1-4 | . | TRBV7-9 | CASSRSGTGSEKLFF